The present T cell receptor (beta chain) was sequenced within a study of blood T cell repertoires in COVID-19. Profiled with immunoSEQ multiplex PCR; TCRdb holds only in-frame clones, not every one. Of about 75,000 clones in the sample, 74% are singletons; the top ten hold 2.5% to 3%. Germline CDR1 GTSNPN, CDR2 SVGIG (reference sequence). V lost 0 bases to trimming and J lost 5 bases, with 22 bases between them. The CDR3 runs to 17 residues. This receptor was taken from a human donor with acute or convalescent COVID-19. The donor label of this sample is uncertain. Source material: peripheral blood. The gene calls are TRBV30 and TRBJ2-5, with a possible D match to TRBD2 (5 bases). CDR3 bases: TGTGCCTGGAGTGTACTAGGGAGAAACTTCCTGAAGGAGACCCAGTACTTC. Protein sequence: CAWSVLGRNFLKETQYF.